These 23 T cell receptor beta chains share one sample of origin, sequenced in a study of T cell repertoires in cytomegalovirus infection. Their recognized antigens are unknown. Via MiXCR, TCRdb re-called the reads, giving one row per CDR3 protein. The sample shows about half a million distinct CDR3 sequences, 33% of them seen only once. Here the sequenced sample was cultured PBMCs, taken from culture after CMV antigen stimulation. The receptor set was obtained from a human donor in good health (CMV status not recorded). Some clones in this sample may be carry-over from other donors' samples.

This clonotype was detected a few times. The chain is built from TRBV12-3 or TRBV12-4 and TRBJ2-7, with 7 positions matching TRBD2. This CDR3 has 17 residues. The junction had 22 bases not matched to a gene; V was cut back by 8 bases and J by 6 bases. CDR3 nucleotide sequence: TGTGCCAGCGGAAAGCGGGAACCGGGAAGCCCTCGAGGCGAGCAGTACGTC. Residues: CASGKREPGSPRGEQYV.

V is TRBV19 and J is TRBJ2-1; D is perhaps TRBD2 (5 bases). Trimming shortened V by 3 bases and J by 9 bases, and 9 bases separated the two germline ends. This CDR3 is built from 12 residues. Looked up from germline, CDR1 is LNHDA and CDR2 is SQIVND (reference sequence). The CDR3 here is CASSMLRGEQFF. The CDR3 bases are TGTGCCAGTAGTATGTTACGGGGTGAGCAGTTCTTC.

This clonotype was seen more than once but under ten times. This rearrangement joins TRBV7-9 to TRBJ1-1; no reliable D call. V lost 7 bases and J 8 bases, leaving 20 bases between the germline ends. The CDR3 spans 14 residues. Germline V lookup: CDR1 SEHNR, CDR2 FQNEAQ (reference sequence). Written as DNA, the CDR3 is TGTGCCAGCACCGGGGAGGGCAGGTCCCTCGAAGCTTTCTTT. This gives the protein CASTGEGRSLEAFF.

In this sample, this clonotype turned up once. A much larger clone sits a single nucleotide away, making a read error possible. CDR3 sequence reads: CASGLVPEDNGYTF. The CDR3 nucleotides are TGTGCCAGCGGCTTAGTACCTGAGGATAATGGCTACACCTTC. V is TRBV7-2 and J is TRBJ1-2; unclear D gene. The germline V gene has CDR1 SGHTA and CDR2 FQGNSA. The CDR3 consists of 14 residues.

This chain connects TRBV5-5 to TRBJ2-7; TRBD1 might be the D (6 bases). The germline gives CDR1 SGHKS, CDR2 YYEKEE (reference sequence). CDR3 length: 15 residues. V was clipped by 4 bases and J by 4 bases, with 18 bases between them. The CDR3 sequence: CASSVEAGTPYEQYF. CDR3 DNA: TGTGCCAGCAGCGTCGAAGCCGGGACACCTTACGAGCAGTACTTC.

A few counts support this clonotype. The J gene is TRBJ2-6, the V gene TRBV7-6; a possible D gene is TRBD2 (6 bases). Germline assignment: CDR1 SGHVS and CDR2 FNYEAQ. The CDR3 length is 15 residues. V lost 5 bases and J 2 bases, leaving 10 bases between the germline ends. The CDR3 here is CASSPTGAGANVLTF. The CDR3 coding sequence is TGTGCCAGCAGCCCGACGGGGGCTGGGGCCAACGTCCTGACTTTC.

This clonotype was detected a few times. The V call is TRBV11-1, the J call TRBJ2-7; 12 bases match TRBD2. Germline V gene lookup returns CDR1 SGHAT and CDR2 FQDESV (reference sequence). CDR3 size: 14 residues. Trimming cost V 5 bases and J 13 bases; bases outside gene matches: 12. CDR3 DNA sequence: TGTGCCAGCAGCCTCGGGACTAGCGGGTTTCGGGCCTACTTC. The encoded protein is CASSLGTSGFRAYF.

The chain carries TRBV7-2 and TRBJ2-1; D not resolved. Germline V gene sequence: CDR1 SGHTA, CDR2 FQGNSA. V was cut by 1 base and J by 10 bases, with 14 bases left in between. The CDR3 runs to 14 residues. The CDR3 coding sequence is TGTGCCAGCAGCTTAGTGGGCGCCACAAGAGAGCAGTTCTTC. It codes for CASSLVGATREQFF.

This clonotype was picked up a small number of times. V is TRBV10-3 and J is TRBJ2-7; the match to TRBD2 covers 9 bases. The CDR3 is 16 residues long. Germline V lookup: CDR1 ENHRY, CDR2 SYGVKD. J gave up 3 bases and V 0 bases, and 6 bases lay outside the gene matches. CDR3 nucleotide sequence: TGTGCCATCAGTGAGTCGAAGCTGCGGGAGGGCTACGAGCAGTACGTC. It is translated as CAISESKLREGYEQYV.

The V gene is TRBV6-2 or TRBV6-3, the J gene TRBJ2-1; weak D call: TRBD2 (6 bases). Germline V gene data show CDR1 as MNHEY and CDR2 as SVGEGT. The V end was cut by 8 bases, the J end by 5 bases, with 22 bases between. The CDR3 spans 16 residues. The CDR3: CASFNIRRAPHNEQFF. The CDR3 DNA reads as TGTGCCAGCTTTAATATTCGGAGGGCCCCCCACAATGAGCAGTTCTTC.

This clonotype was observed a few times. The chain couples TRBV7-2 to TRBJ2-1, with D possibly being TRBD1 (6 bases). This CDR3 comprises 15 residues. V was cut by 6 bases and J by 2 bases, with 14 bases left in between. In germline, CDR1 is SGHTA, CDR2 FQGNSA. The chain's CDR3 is CASRQDWGPYNEQFF. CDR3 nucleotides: TGTGCCAGCAGGCAGGACTGGGGGCCCTACAATGAGCAGTTCTTC.

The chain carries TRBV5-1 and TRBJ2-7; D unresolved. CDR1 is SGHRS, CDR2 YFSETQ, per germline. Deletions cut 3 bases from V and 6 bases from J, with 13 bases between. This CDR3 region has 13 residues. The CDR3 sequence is CASSSLMGSEQYV. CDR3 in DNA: TGCGCCAGCAGCTCATTAATGGGCTCCGAGCAGTACGTC.

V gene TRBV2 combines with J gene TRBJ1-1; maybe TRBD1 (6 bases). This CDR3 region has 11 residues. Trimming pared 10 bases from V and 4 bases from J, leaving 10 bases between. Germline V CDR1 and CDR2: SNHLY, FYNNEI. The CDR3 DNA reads TGTGCCACCCGGGACACCACTGAAGCTTTCTTT. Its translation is CATRDTTEAFF.

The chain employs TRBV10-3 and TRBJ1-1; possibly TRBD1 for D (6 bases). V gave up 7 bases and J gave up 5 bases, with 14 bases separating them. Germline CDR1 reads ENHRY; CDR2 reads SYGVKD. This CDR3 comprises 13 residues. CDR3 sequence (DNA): TGTGCCATCACAAAGTACAGGGAAACTGAAGCTTTCTTT. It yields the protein CAITKYRETEAFF.

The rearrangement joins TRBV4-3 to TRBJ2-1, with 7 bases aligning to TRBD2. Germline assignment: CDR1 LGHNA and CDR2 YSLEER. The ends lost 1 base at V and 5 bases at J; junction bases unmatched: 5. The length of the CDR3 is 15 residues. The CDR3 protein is CASSQAASGDNEQFF. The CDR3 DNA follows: TGCGCCAGCAGCCAAGCGGCTAGCGGAGACAATGAGCAGTTCTTC.

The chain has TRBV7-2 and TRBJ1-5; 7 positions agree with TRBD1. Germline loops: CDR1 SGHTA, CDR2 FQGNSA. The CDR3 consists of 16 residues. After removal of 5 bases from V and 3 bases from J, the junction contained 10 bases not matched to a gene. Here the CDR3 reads CASSSAQGVVNQPQHF. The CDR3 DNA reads TGTGCCAGCAGCAGCGCTCAGGGGGTTGTCAATCAGCCCCAGCATTTT.

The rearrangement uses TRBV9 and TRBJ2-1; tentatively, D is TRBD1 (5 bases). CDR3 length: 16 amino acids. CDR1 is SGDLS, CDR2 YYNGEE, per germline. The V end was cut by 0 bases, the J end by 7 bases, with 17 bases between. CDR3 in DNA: TGTGCCAGCAGCGTAGCTCCGCCCCTGGGGCCGAATGAGCAGTTCTTC. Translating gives CASSVAPPLGPNEQFF.

Here the CDR3 DNA reads TGTGCCTGCCGGGGGCGCGAGCCCACTAATGAAAAACTGTTTTTT. It yields the protein CACRGREPTNEKLFF. V is TRBV6-2 or TRBV6-3 and J is TRBJ1-4, with D possibly being TRBD1 (6 bases). The CDR3 has 15 amino acids. Germline CDR1 reads MNHEY; CDR2 reads SVGEGT. Trimming stripped 11 bases from V and 2 bases from J, with 18 bases between.

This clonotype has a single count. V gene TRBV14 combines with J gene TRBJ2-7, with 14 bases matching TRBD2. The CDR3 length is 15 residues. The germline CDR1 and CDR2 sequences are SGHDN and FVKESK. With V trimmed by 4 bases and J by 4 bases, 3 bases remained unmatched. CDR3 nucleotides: TGTGCCAGCAGCCTTTGGACTAGCGGGAGGTACGAGCAGTACTTC. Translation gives CASSLWTSGRYEQYF.

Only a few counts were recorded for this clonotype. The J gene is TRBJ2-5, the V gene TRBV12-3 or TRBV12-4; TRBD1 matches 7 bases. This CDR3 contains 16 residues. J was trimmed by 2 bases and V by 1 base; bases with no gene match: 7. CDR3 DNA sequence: TGTGCCAGCAGTTTAGTGGCAGGGGGAACTCAAGAGACCCAGTACTTC. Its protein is CASSLVAGGTQETQYF.

The CDR3 here is CASSLGTSGSQQFF. The CDR3, as DNA: TGTGCCAGCAGCTTGGGGACTAGCGGGAGTCAGCAGTTCTTC. The rearrangement uses TRBV7-6 and TRBJ2-1, with 14 bases that match TRBD2. The ends lost 3 bases at V and 11 bases at J; junction bases unmatched: 3. Germline V gene data show CDR1 as SGHVS and CDR2 as FNYEAQ. This CDR3 comprises 14 residues.

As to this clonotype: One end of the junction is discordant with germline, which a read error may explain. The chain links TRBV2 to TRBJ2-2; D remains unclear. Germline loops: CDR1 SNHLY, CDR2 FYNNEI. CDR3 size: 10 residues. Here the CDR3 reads CASSEVELFF. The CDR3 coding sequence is TGTGCCAGTAGTGAAGTGGAGCTGTTTTTT.

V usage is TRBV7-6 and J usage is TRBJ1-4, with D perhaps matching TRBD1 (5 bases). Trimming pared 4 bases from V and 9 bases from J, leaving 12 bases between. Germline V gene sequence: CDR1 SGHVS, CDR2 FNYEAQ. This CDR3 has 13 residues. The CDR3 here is CASSSRDGKKLFF. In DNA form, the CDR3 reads TGTGCCAGCAGCTCCCGGGACGGTAAAAAACTGTTTTTT.